This T cell receptor beta chain originates from a study of cytomegalovirus exposure and HLA in healthy donors (dated by TCRdb to 2017 to 2019). For the wider study: According to an earlier analysis of a few hundred of the donors, 150 million to 200 million T cells yielded approximately 120 million unique TCR beta sequences and about 300 Gb of sequence data. An early release that covered roughly 600 HLA-typed donors contained about 300 gigabases of sequencing data and approximately 85 million unique TCR sequences. Of the roughly 390 genotyped donors, 65% to 90% fell in the genetic ancestry cluster associated with self-reported Caucasian donors. The study was designed to test whether signatures of past pathogen exposure could be identified by cataloging public T cell receptors. The study profiled the T cell repertoires of under 700 subjects by immunosequencing and related them to cytomegalovirus serostatus. In addition to the first cohort of 500 to 850 subjects, a separate validation cohort of around 110 different subjects was used. To predict cytomegalovirus infection status, the study brought together high-throughput TCR immunosequencing, statistical association of individual TCRs with disease status, and machine learning. A later analysis re-examined previously published TCR beta repertoires from just over 650 donors and added high-resolution HLA genotyping to investigate patterns of TCR occurrence. Rather than drawing on any new phenotypic data, the later analysis identified candidate immune exposures from TCR beta sequences and the way those sequences occurred across donors. An earlier analysis of a few hundred of the donors applied high-throughput TCR beta sequencing to assess whether each TCR beta V gene segment acted as functional or pseudogenic. Donor age, sex, ethnicity and CMV serostatus were collected together with the repertoire data. Genome-wide SNP genotypes for about 65% of the 666 donors were used in a later genetic analysis, which treated that subset as a discovery cohort. All discovery cohort repertoires had been generated on a single sequencing platform. Class I and class II HLA loci were covered by the typing at four-digit resolution. The number of typed donors differed by locus: roughly 629-640 for A, B, C, DRB1 and DQB1; 500 to 550 for DQA1; 600 to 610 for DPA1; and around 450 for DPB1. A handful of DR-DQ haplotypes were handled as single units for association and clustering because linkage in the cohort was strong. Among approximately 370 genotyped donors of the cohort, an average of roughly 230,000 unique TCR beta nucleotide sequences was sequenced per donor, of which approximately 18% were non-productive. Here is what the overall study found, with its caveats: Immune exposure information for the cohort was limited to CMV serostatus. At a false discovery rate of 0.05, a later analysis linked fewer than 20,000 TCR beta sequences to specific HLA alleles. V-gene and J-gene trimming of TCR beta chains was associated with a missense DCLRE1C variant in a later genetic analysis, and the association was replicated in an independent cohort. Most TCR sequences were observed very rarely across donors, whereas some public TCRs were present in many individuals. The 87-base-pair reads could not distinguish some IMGT-functional V segments, including TRBV6-2 and TRBV6-3, so those segments were excluded. The study listed 164 TCR beta chains as associated with cytomegalovirus. A cluster of highly shared sequence variants was judged likely to represent a technical artifact of the sequencing pipeline. Sequencing depth was assumed to be roughly uniform across donors in the presence/absence analyses, though that assumption may not hold. When HLA alleles, especially DR and DQ, strongly co-occurred, TCR associations were difficult to assign to individual alleles. According to a later analysis, most CMV-associated TCR beta chains appeared to be HLA-restricted, and the HLA associations seemed to be driven largely by CMV exposure. A few of the identified cytomegalovirus-associated TCR beta chains were confirmed in vitro to be specific for cytomegalovirus antigens. Linkage disequilibrium might explain the correlated functional status among segregating V segments, but an unknown experimental factor could not be ruled out. Broadly in line with IMGT annotations, most TCR beta V segments showed up in productive rearrangements about 90% or about 30% of the time in an earlier analysis of several hundred of the donors. HLA typing was unavailable for some donors at each locus, so association tests used only the typed subset. Only TCR beta chains were sequenced in this cohort, and the absence of alpha or paired-chain data limited detectable features. The authors suggested that the approach could potentially be generalized to other disease states and immunological phenotypes. A further reported finding was that TCR beta sequences accurately predicted the HLA-A and HLA-B alleles for most subjects in the first cohort. In a later analysis, TCR association rates were found to vary across HLA loci, with the most associated TCRs seen for DRB1 alleles and the fewest for HLA-C alleles. In a later analysis, HLA-associated TCR beta chains were found to be more clonally expanded and to have lower generation probabilities than equally common non-associated chains. Compared with the 666-donor mean, donors in an Asian-associated ancestry cluster had fewer N-insertions in productive TCRs, according to a later genetic analysis. Because counts were too low, 15 or so rarely observed V segments, including chromosome 9 orphons, were excluded from the earlier analysis of roughly 580 of the donors. Several of the top co-occurrence clusters appeared to be linked to parvovirus B19, influenza, CMV and Epstein-Barr virus, according to a later analysis. The classifier was reported to diagnose cytomegalovirus status with high specificity and sensitivity in both the original cohort and the validation cohort.

Counted from cysteine to phenylalanine, this CDR3 has 13 amino acids. Of the read, only the CDR3 DNA is kept; its 39 bases are in frame from base 1. CDR1 and CDR2 are drawn from the germline V gene (reference sequence): MNHEY, SMNVEV. V is clipped by 4 bases and J by 4 bases, and the sequence between their germline boundaries is 10 bases long. The library was prepared using the immunoSEQ multiplex PCR assay. For the multiplex PCR, a mixture combining 60 forward primers for TCR Vbeta segments and 13 reverse primers for TCR Jbeta segments was used. The CDR3 region of rearranged TCR beta genes was amplified from genomic DNA by a multiplex PCR assay. The Illumina HiSeq System was used to sequence the amplified TCR beta libraries as 87-base-pair reads. As for how the authors treated the data: A later analysis counted tens of millions of unique TCR beta chains across the roughly 700 repertoires, and approximately 11 million of these chains were shared by at least two donors. A nearest-neighbor algorithm error-corrected the raw reads and collapsed the reads into unique sequences, merging closely related sequences to remove PCR and sequencing errors. CDR3 sequences were aligned to IMGT reference sequences to assign V, D and J gene segments. For a sequence to be retained, a match of at least six nucleotides was required to both a V gene segment and a J gene segment. Rearrangements were classified as productive when the CDR3 lacked stop codons and remained in frame with V and J, and all other rearrangements were classified as non-productive. CDR3 was defined according to IMGT convention as the region running from the second conserved V-encoded cysteine to the conserved J-encoded phenylalanine. The earlier analysis of around 640 of the donors excluded sequences that lacked an unambiguous match to a single V gene segment. An earlier analysis of several hundred of the donors called V segments functional above 56.7% productive rearrangements and segregating when the between-donor standard deviation exceeded 5%. A statistical classification framework was built for diagnosing cytomegalovirus status from the catalog of TCR beta chain sequences. In a later analysis, V and J genes were assigned by comparing TCR nucleotide sequences against IMGT/GENE-DB human TR gene sequences. The TCRdist pipeline was used in a later analysis to assign CDR3 sequences and most-parsimonious VDJ recombination scenarios. In a later analysis, each TCR beta chain was defined by its CDR3 amino acid sequence together with its V-gene family, and reads without a unique V-gene family were excluded. In a later analysis, fewer than 650 highly shared, low-generation-probability nucleotide sequences were removed to address suspected cross-contamination and a sequencing artifact. In a later analysis, a clonal expansion index for each public chain was calculated from normalized within-repertoire ranks of inferred template counts. Generation probabilities in a later analysis came from a VDJ recombination model fitted to out-of-frame rearrangements, and those results were checked against IGoR. In a later analysis, TCR-TCR, TCR-HLA and TCR-CMV co-occurrence was scored with hypergeometric tests, and a repertoire-size bias correction was applied to TCR pairs. A later analysis estimated false discovery rates by permuting HLA or CMV assignments 20 times. A later analysis grouped co-occurring TCRs with DBSCAN, adding TCRdist sequence similarity when clustering within HLA-allele-positive subsets. Repertoires with fewer than 30,000 or more than 120,000 public chains were left out of co-occurrence clustering, as were roughly five repertoires with anomalous nucleotide sharing. The clones in this table, taken by TCRdb from immuneACCESS, are in-frame only. Not every clone is retained; where verified, under half of the shortfall comes from an unresolved V gene, and the cause of the rest is unknown. The D gene and trimming were derived from the DNA, and the V and J assignments and clone size from that table. The sample table lists some 150,000 clones, roughly 80% of them with a count of one. In total, the top ten clones hold more than 3% of the sample.

The cohort consisted of 666 healthy bone marrow donors. All cohort members were sampled while nominally healthy, although unrecorded immune exposures were likely present. The donor tested CMV seropositive, placing the donor among the roughly 270 seropositive members of the cohort. A peripheral blood sample was provided by each donor, and peripheral blood mononuclear cells were used for TCR beta sequencing. Genomic DNA was extracted from the blood cell samples with the Qiagen DNeasy Blood Extraction Kit. Concerning this clone itself: No cognate antigen has been identified for it. There are no base qualities to consult, and no much larger clone falls within one base.

This TCR was recovered from a man in his thirties or forties in good health and CMV-seropositive. The chain is assembled from TRBV27 and TRBJ1-1; the D gene cannot be resolved reliably. The sample comprised PBMCs. This receptor carries the CDR3 CASSYRGSTEAFF. The DNA sequence is TGTGCCAGCAGTTACCGGGGTAGCACTGAAGCTTTCTTT.